The 28 T cell receptor beta chains listed next were all sequenced from one sample in a study of blood T cell repertoires in COVID-19. The assay was immunoSEQ multiplex PCR, and TCRdb's table has in-frame clones only and misses some. Among some 85,000 clones listed, about 89% were seen once. The sample taken for sequencing was peripheral blood. These receptors all come from a man aged 45-60 years with acute or convalescent COVID-19.

The V and J genes are TRBV3-1 (or the pseudogene TRBV3-2) and TRBJ1-6, with D uncertain. This CDR3 has 16 residues. CDR1 is LGHDT, CDR2 YNNKEL, per germline (reference sequence). Trimming took off 0 bases at V and 8 bases at J, with 14 bases between the two ends. The CDR3 coding sequence is TGTGCCAGCAGCCAAGAACGCCCGGGAGTCCATTCACCCCTCCACTTT. It is translated as CASSQERPGVHSPLHF.

V gene TRBV5-4 combines with J gene TRBJ2-3; D gene uncertain. The germline V gene encodes CDR1 SGHNT and CDR2 YYREEE (reference sequence). Trimming took off 0 bases at V and 3 bases at J, with 11 bases between the two ends. This CDR3 has 15 amino acids. The CDR3 sequence: CASSLALPPTDTQYF. The CDR3 DNA reads as TGTGCCAGCAGCTTGGCCCTACCCCCTACAGATACGCAGTATTTT.

This clone was counted only a few times. J is TRBJ1-1 and V is TRBV19; D call uncertain. Trimming shortened V by 3 bases and J by 0 bases, and 11 bases separated the two germline ends. The germline V gene has CDR1 LNHDA and CDR2 SQIVND (reference sequence). The CDR3 is 15 amino acids. The CDR3 region is CASSIFLEMNTEAFF. CDR3 DNA: TGTGCCAGTAGTATCTTCCTCGAGATGAACACTGAAGCTTTCTTT.

The chain links TRBV5-1 to TRBJ1-6, with 9 positions matching TRBD1. The length of the CDR3 is 15 residues. J was trimmed by 9 bases and V by 3 bases; bases with no gene match: 7. CDR1 SGHRS and CDR2 YFSETQ come from the germline V gene. CDR3 DNA: TGCGCCAGCAGCTCGACCGGGACAGGGCTTTCACCCCTCCACTTT. This codes for CASSSTGTGLSPLHF.

This chain joins TRBV29-1 and TRBJ1-3; 9 bases map to TRBD1. The V gene's germline CDR1 is SQVTM and CDR2 ANQGSEA. Germline trimming cut 6 bases from V and 0 bases from J; bases unmatched to any gene: 12. The CDR3 is made up of 17 amino acids. The CDR3 sequence: CSVEGTGGYSSGNTIYF. The CDR3, as DNA: TGCAGCGTCGAGGGCACAGGGGGCTATAGCTCTGGAAACACCATATATTTT.

The chain joins TRBV7-3 to TRBJ2-2; 8 bases are shared with TRBD1. The V gene's germline CDR1 is SGHTA and CDR2 FQGTGA. The CDR3 length is 15 residues. Trimming took 5 bases from V and 2 from J; bases not matched to a gene: 4. The CDR3 loop reads CASSPQGDNTGELFF. CDR3 sequence (DNA): TGTGCCAGCAGCCCACAGGGGGATAACACCGGGGAGCTGTTTTTT.

This clone has a single count. The V and J genes are TRBV5-1 and TRBJ2-5; TRBD2 matches 8 bases. There are 14 residues in the CDR3. CDR1 is SGHRS, CDR2 YFSETQ, per germline. J gave up 2 bases and V 0 bases, and 0 bases lay outside the gene matches. CDR3 sequence reads: CASSLGLAQETQYF. The CDR3 nucleotides read TGCGCCAGCAGCTTGGGACTAGCGCAAGAGACCCAGTACTTC.

This clone came up once. The V and J genes are TRBV29-1 and TRBJ1-2; D possibly corresponds to TRBD1 (5 bases). V was shortened by 6 bases and J by 3 bases, with 14 bases between the two germline ends. Germline V gene data show CDR1 as SQVTM and CDR2 as ANQGSEA. This CDR3 spans 13 amino acids. CDR3 sequence (DNA): TGCAGCGTGCGCAGGGTCCAGGACTATGGCTACACCTTC. Its protein product is CSVRRVQDYGYTF.

The chain is built from TRBV6-5 and TRBJ1-2; D gene uncertain. The CDR3 totals 11 residues. CDR1 and CDR2 from the germline V gene are MNHEY and SVGAGI. V gave up 8 bases and J gave up 5 bases, with 9 bases separating them. CDR3 DNA: TGTGCCAGCCATGGCCGTTATGGCTACACCTTC. This sequence encodes CASHGRYGYTF.

V and J are TRBV2 and TRBJ1-6; perhaps TRBD1 as D (6 bases). CDR3 length equals 15 residues. Deletions cut 6 bases from V and 14 bases from J, with 23 bases between. Germline values: CDR1 SNHLY, CDR2 FYNNEI. This chain's CDR3 is CASSYRREGTRSLHF. In nucleotides, the CDR3 is TGTGCCAGCAGCTACAGGAGGGAGGGGACAAGATCCCTCCACTTT.

The V call is TRBV4-1, the J call TRBJ2-3; D may be TRBD2 (5 bases). The V gene lost 0 bases and the J gene lost 5 bases, with 9 bases spanning the gap. This CDR3 has 14 amino acids. Germline V lookup: CDR1 MGHRA, CDR2 YSYEKL. The CDR3 reads CASSQDTGIDTQYF. CDR3 nucleotides: TGCGCCAGCAGCCAAGATACGGGGATAGATACGCAGTATTTT.

The chain uses TRBV10-3 and TRBJ1-1; 7 bases map to TRBD1. V trimming: 0 bases; J trimming: 7 bases; junction bases outside the gene matches: 2. Germline CDR1 is ENHRY and CDR2 is SYGVKD. There are 13 residues in the CDR3. The CDR3: CAISESTGLEAFF. Here the CDR3 DNA reads TGTGCCATCAGTGAGTCGACAGGGCTTGAAGCTTTCTTT.

The chain combines TRBV9 with TRBJ2-2; no reliable D call. The germline gives CDR1 SGDLS, CDR2 YYNGEE. With 2 bases removed from V and 5 bases from J, the gap between germline ends came to 7 bases. The CDR3 covers 13 residues. The CDR3 nucleotides read TGTGCCAGCAGCGTCTTTCGGACCGGGGAGCTGTTTTTT. This translates into CASSVFRTGELFF.

This clone was found once. The rearrangement uses TRBV30 and TRBJ1-1, with 9 bases lining up with TRBD1. Germline CDR1 reads GTSNPN; CDR2 reads SVGIG (reference sequence). The V and J ends lost 0 bases and 4 bases, in that order; junction bases with no gene match: 3. The CDR3 covers 14 residues. CDR3 in DNA: TGTGCCTGGAGTGTCCGGGACAGGGTCACTGAAGCTTTCTTT. This translates into CAWSVRDRVTEAFF.

This rearrangement joins TRBV5-5 to TRBJ2-7, with D perhaps matching TRBD1 (5 bases). Trimming left V 4 bases short and J 0 bases short, with 14 bases between. The V gene's germline CDR1 is SGHKS and CDR2 YYEKEE (reference sequence). There are 15 residues in the CDR3. CDR3 sequence: CASSPRTRDSYEQYV. The CDR3 nucleotides are TGTGCCAGCAGCCCGCGCACCAGGGACTCCTACGAGCAGTACGTC.

The chain carries TRBV7-2 and TRBJ2-3, with 12 bases lining up with TRBD2. The CDR3 consists of 15 residues. J was trimmed by 10 bases and V by 1 base; bases with no gene match: 6. The germline CDR1 and CDR2 sequences are SGHTA and FQGNSA. CDR3 nucleotides: TGTGCCAGCAGCTTAGGGGGGACTAGCGGGCGCGCGCAGTATTTT. It codes for CASSLGGTSGRAQYF. Based on the CDR3 plus reference TRBV7-2 and TRBJ2-3, the full variable domain is GAGVSQSPSNKVTEKGKDVELRCDPISGHTALYWYRQSLGQGLEFLIYFQGNSAPDKSGLPSDRFSAERTGGSVSTLTIQRTQQEDSAVYLCASSLGGTSGRAQYFGPGTRLTVL.

The chain links TRBV7-9 to TRBJ1-2, with D possibly being TRBD1 (6 bases). From germline, CDR1 is SEHNR and CDR2 FQNEAQ (reference sequence). The CDR3 has 15 residues. Trimming stripped 0 bases from V and 2 bases from J, with 10 bases between. In DNA form, the CDR3 reads TGTGCCAGCAGCTTAGCACAGGGTATAAACTATGGCTACACCTTC. This codes for CASSLAQGINYGYTF.

V usage is TRBV5-1 and J usage is TRBJ2-1, with 10 positions matching TRBD2. The CDR3 is made up of 15 amino acids. V was clipped by 4 bases and J by 6 bases; unmatched bases: 7. CDR1 and CDR2 (germline): SGHRS, YFSETQ. CDR3 protein: CASSPGLAGANEQFF. In DNA form, the CDR3 reads TGCGCCAGCAGCCCAGGGCTAGCGGGGGCCAATGAGCAGTTCTTC.

The chain recombines TRBV5-1 with TRBJ1-2; 12 nucleotides align to TRBD1. CDR1 is SGHRS, CDR2 YFSETQ, per germline. The V segment lost 4 bases and the J segment 7 bases; nucleotides outside the gene matches: 5. This CDR3 contains 14 residues. The CDR3 DNA reads as TGCGCCAGCAGCGCGGGACAGGGGGCAGGTGGCTACACCTTC. It encodes CASSAGQGAGGYTF.

The gene calls are TRBV5-1 and TRBJ2-5, with D perhaps matching TRBD2 (5 bases). CDR1 SGHRS and CDR2 YFSETQ come from the germline V gene. The CDR3 length is 13 residues. V dropped 3 bases and J dropped 7 bases, with 13 bases sitting between them. The CDR3 sequence: CASSSAGEGTQYF. CDR3 DNA sequence: TGCGCCAGCAGCTCGGCCGGCGAGGGGACCCAGTACTTC.

This clone was observed once. This rearrangement joins TRBV10-2 to TRBJ1-6; D remains unclear. The CDR3 length is 13 residues. CDR1 is WSHSY, CDR2 SAAADI, per germline. Trimming shortened V by 8 bases and J by 5 bases, and 10 bases separated the two germline ends. CDR3 sequence (DNA): TGCGCCAGCGCGACAACAAATAATTCACCCCTCCACTTT. It is translated as CASATTNNSPLHF.

This clone was found once. The chain carries TRBV30 and TRBJ1-6; unclear D gene. In germline, CDR1 is GTSNPN, CDR2 SVGIG (reference sequence). Trimming shortened V by 0 bases and J by 6 bases, and 3 bases separated the two germline ends. CDR3 length: 12 residues. CDR3 DNA: TGTGCCTGGAGTGTCCTTAATTCACCCCTCCACTTT. It translates to CAWSVLNSPLHF.

The chain uses TRBV7-8 and TRBJ2-2; TRBD2 matches at 10 bases. Per the germline V gene, CDR1 is SGHVS and CDR2 is FQNEAQ. The CDR3 runs 16 residues. The trim removed 3 bases at V and 5 bases at J, leaving 6 bases unmatched. The CDR3 nucleotides read TGTGCCAGCAGCTTTAAGTTAGCGGGGGGAACCGGGGAGCTGTTTTTT. This translates into CASSFKLAGGTGELFF.

The chain carries TRBV2 and TRBJ1-6; 9 bases fit TRBD1. Germline values: CDR1 SNHLY, CDR2 FYNNEI. Unmatched junction bases numbered 8, after V lost 8 bases and J lost 9 bases. The CDR3 covers 14 residues. The CDR3 protein is CASHVQGASSPLHF. The CDR3 bases are TGTGCCAGCCACGTACAGGGGGCAAGTTCACCCCTCCACTTT. The variable domain in full, completed from reference TRBV2 and TRBJ1-6, reads EPEVTQTPSHQVTQMGQEVILRCVPISNHLYFYWYRQILGQKVEFLVSFYNNEISEKSEIFDDQFSVERPDGSNFTLKIRSTKLEDSAMYFCASHVQGASSPLHFGNGTRLTVT.

This chain connects TRBV9 to TRBJ2-2; D is possibly TRBD2 (5 bases). V was shortened by 4 bases and J by 7 bases, with 14 bases between the two germline ends. The CDR3 runs to 14 residues. Germline V gene data show CDR1 as SGDLS and CDR2 as YYNGEE. CDR3: CASSPAYGDGELFF. The DNA for the CDR3 is TGTGCCAGCAGCCCCGCTTACGGGGACGGGGAGCTGTTTTTT. Full variable domain (remainder filled in from reference TRBV9 and TRBJ2-2): DSGVTQTPKHLITATGQRVTLRCSPRSGDLSVYWYQQSLDQGLQFLIQYYNGEERAKGNILERFSAQQFPDLHSELNLSSLELGDSALYFCASSPAYGDGELFFGEGSRLTVL.

V usage is TRBV6-1 and J usage is TRBJ2-2, with unresolved D. V lost 3 bases and J lost 6, with 5 bases in between. Germline CDR1 is MNHNS and CDR2 is SASEGT. CDR3 size: 12 residues. This CDR3 is CASSDFSGELFF. For the CDR3, the DNA is TGTGCCAGCAGTGATTTCTCCGGGGAGCTGTTTTTT.

The chain recombines TRBV11-2 with TRBJ2-2; no clear D gene. CDR1 and CDR2 from the germline V gene are SGHAT and FQNNGV. The length of the CDR3 is 13 residues. Trimming pared 5 bases from V and 7 bases from J, leaving 11 bases between. This chain's CDR3 is CASSPKLHGELFF. CDR3 DNA: TGTGCCAGCAGCCCTAAGCTCCACGGGGAGCTGTTTTTT.

On this clone: Other nucleotide sequences from this sample produce the same CDR3. CDR3 DNA: TGTGCCAGCAGCGCCGACCGGGACACTGAAGCTTTCTTT. It encodes CASSADRDTEAFF. V gene TRBV9 combines with J gene TRBJ1-1; no clear D. This CDR3 has 13 residues. Germline values: CDR1 SGDLS, CDR2 YYNGEE. V was clipped by 3 bases and J by 3 bases, with 9 bases between them.